This TCR beta chain appears in the sequencing data of a study of blood T cell repertoires in COVID-19 (dated by TCRdb to the early 2020s). Broadly, across the study: Samples covering the acute and convalescent phases of COVID-19 were provided by collaborators in the United States, Italy and Spain. A freely available public database, intended as a resource for researchers studying the immune response to SARS-CoV-2, is where the repertoires were released. The sample metadata nearly always contained a de-identified subject ID, COVID-19 status, age in years and sex. Samples were obtained from the ongoing ImmuneRACE study (first 160 participants) and from about 1,300 subjects provided by 6 global collaborators. Deeply sampled blood TCRbeta repertoires from subjects exposed to, actively infected with, or recovered from COVID-19 were included in the dataset. The prospective study material was composed of cDNA or gDNA derived from T cells, B-cell-depleted T cells, or PBMCs. Where available, HLA class I and class II types were taken from metadata supplied by the sample provider and were not determined by assay-based typing.

Samples from volunteer blood donors who had recovered from COVID-19 were contributed by a second Seattle source. Whole blood was collected in K2EDTA tubes by collaborating institutions according to the institutions' own protocols. For TCRbeta analysis, collaborators shipped samples as frozen whole blood, isolated PBMCs, or DNA extracted from either of those sample types. Of note for this clone: Its antigen is still unknown. Base-call qualities are not available, and no considerably larger clone is one nucleotide away.

TCRbeta CDR3 regions were amplified from genomic DNA by means of the immunoSEQ Assay, a bias-controlled multiplex PCR. The source study handled its data this way. The number of nucleated cells in each sample was estimated by amplification of reference gene primers within the assay. To quantify the absolute abundance of each unique TCRbeta CDR3 rearrangement, sequence reads were collapsed and filtered. For each sample, productive Simpson clonality was calculated as the square root of Simpson's diversity index over productive rearrangements. Entries here come from immuneACCESS through TCRdb and include only in-frame sequences with V and J called. Some clones fail to appear in such tables; in the studies checked, an unresolved V gene covers under half of the shortfall, and the cause of the remainder is unknown. Clone size and the V and J calls come from that table; the DNA yielded D and trimming. Here the sample has roughly 260,000 clones; roughly 90% occur a single time. The top ten hold 2.1% of the sample.

The CDR1 and CDR2 encoded by the germline V gene (reference sequence) are DFQATT and SNEGSKA. The CDR3, from cysteine to phenylalanine, totals 14 residues. The entry retains the CDR3 DNA only, 42 bases that are in frame from base 1. V trim: 3 bases; J trim: 3 bases; unmatched bases: 5. Findings and caveats that apply to the study as a whole: The quantity of clinical and demographic metadata differed by source and by participant and was supplied without curation.

The TCR comes from a woman aged 40 to 50 who had recovered from COVID-19. Recombination linked TRBV20-1 to TRBJ2-5, with 9 junctional bases fitting TRBD2. Sequencing was carried out using peripheral blood. The encoded CDR3 is CSASSSSGEETQYF. The nucleotides read TGCAGTGCTAGTTCGTCTAGCGGGGAAGAGACCCAGTACTTC.